This T cell receptor (beta chain) was sequenced in a study of T cells in Graves' hyperthyroidism and ophthalmopathy. Overall study results and limits: Expanded thyroid clonotypes (above 0.001) were mostly also found in blood.

With duration under 3 months, ophthalmopathy was active: Clinical Activity Score at least 3, NOSPECS at least 4. Diagnostic assessment was based on clinical symptoms, serum thyroxine and TRAb, thyroid ultrasound and orbital computed tomography. About 9.4 ml fresh peripheral blood yielded the PBMCs. CDR3 length: 16 amino acids. The V gene end was trimmed by 6 bases and the J gene end by 3 bases; junction bases not matched to a gene: 7. Germline-derived CDR1 and CDR2 are ENHRY and SYGVKD. The CDR3 regions of TCR beta were amplified from RNA transcripts. First-round RT-PCR of the TCR CDR3 relied on the HTBI primer set. TCRdb re-derived calls from the multiplex PCR reads in MiXCR, one entry per CDR3 protein. The sample lists 500,000 to 600,000 distinct CDR3 sequences; about 20% were seen once. This clonotype was seen repeatedly, ten times or more. Antigen specificity is unknown.

Sequenced material: blood. The chain recombines TRBV10-3 with TRBJ2-7; 14 bases agree with TRBD2. The receptor was derived from a man between 35 and 55 years old with Graves' ophthalmopathy. DNA of the CDR3: TGTGCCATCAGAGAGGGACTAGCGGGAGTTAGCTACGAGCAGTACTTC. Residues: CAIREGLAGVSYEQYF.